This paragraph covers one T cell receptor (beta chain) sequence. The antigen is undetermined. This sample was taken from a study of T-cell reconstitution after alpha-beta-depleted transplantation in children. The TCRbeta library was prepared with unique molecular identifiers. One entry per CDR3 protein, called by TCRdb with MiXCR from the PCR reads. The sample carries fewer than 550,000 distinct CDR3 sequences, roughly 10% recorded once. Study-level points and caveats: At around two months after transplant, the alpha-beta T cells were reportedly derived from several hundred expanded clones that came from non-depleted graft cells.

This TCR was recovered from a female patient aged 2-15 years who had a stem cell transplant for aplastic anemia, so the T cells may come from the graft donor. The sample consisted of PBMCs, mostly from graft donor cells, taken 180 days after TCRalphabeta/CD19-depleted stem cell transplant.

DNA for the CDR3: TGTGCCACCAGCCCCCCTGCCTCTGGGGCCAACGTCCTGACTTTC. This codes for CATSPPASGANVLTF. This chain links TRBV15 with TRBJ2-6, with D uncertain. CDR3 length: 15 amino acids. Germline lookup yields CDR1 LNHNV and CDR2 YYDKDF (reference sequence). V gave up 5 bases and J gave up 0 bases, with 8 bases separating them.